This TCR beta chain derives from a study of blood T cells in healthy people across ages. General study results and limits: In the absence of known donor CMV status, changes in expanded clonotypes were possibly confounded.

The CDR3 consists of 12 residues. Per the germline V gene, CDR1 is SGHDT and CDR2 is YYEEEE. For this clonotype: Antigen specificity is unknown. Its ends do not fully match the called genes, so a read error is possible.

For the second PCR, which ran for 7 to 11 cycles, a sample-barcoded 5' primer and a J-beta primer mix were used. Every cDNA molecule bore a tag from a template-switch adaptor containing 12 random nucleotides. TCRdb reanalysed the 5' RACE reads using MiXCR and keeps one entry per CDR3 protein. The sample carries about 670,000 distinct CDR3 sequences, approximately 40% recorded once. The TCR was taken from an elderly man in good health. Sequencing was carried out using blood. This chain links TRBV5-6 with TRBJ2-7, with unresolved D. CDR3 protein: CASRLGPYEQYF. Here the CDR3 DNA reads TGTGCCAGCAGGTTGGGTCCCTACGAGCAGTACTTC.